The subject of this entry is one T cell receptor (beta chain). This record comes from a study of shared clonotypes between healthy human individuals. Germline CDR1 and CDR2: PRHDT and FYEKMQ (reference sequence). This CDR3 is built from 19 residues. Deletions cut 4 bases from V and 3 bases from J, with 27 bases between. This table comes from immunoSEQ multiplex PCR, and its TCRdb copy is limited to in-frame clones, with some not included. The profile shows some 1.5 million clones, approximately 97% of them singletons. V gene TRBV13 combines with J gene TRBJ2-5; the D gene is possibly TRBD2 (9 bases). What was sequenced was naive CD4+ T cells sorted from blood. Subset defined: CD45RA+ positively selected. The receptor was derived from a man aged 30 to 45 in good health. CDR3 sequence reads: CASSCQGARRPSGKETQYF. CDR3 in DNA: TGTGCCAGCAGCTGCCAGGGGGCCCGACGTCCTAGCGGGAAAGAGACCCAGTACTTC.